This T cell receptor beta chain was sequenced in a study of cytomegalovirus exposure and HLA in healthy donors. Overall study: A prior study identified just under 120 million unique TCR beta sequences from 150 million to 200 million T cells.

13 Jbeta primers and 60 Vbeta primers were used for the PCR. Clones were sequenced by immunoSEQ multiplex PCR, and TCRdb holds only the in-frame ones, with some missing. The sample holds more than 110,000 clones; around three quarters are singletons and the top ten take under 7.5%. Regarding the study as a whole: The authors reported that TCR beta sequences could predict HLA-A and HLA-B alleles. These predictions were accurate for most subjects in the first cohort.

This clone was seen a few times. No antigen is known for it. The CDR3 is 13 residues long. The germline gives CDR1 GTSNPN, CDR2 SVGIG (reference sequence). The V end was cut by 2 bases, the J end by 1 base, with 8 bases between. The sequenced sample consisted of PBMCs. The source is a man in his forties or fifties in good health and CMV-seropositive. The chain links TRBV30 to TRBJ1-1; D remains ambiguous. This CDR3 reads CAWSSRKNTEAFF. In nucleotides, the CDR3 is TGTGCCTGGAGTAGCAGGAAGAACACTGAAGCTTTCTTT.